A single sample gave rise to the 16 T cell receptor beta chains below, sequenced in a study of OX40 agonist ivuxolimab in advanced cancers. The repertoire was sequenced with immunoSEQ multiplex PCR; TCRdb's copy has only in-frame clones and lacks some. The sample has roughly 17,000 clones, around four fifths seen once. This sample comprised CD4+ or CD8+ T cells sorted from blood, obtained in a trial of the OX40 agonist ivuxolimab. The receptors come from an adult with an advanced solid tumor such as melanoma, head and neck, liver or kidney cancer.

The chain joins TRBV5-6 to TRBJ2-1; 14 nucleotides align to TRBD2. This CDR3 is built from 18 residues. The germline gives CDR1 SGHDT, CDR2 YYEEEE. The V and J ends lost 0 bases and 0 bases, in that order; junction bases with no gene match: 2. CDR3 nucleotides: TGTGCCAGCAGCTTGGCCGGGACTAGCGGGAGCTCCTACAATGAGCAGTTCTTC. Translating it yields CASSLAGTSGSSYNEQFF.

The rearrangement uses TRBV11-2 and TRBJ1-2; D remains ambiguous. The CDR3 loop spans 15 amino acids. V lost 5 bases to trimming and J lost 6 bases, with 19 bases between them. Germline V gives CDR1 SGHAT, CDR2 FQNNGV. The CDR3 protein is CASSLWPGDGDGYTF. The DNA for the CDR3 is TGTGCCAGCAGCCTATGGCCCGGGGATGGGGATGGCTACACCTTC.

V and J are TRBV9 and TRBJ2-7; the match to TRBD2 covers 9 bases. After removal of 7 bases from V and 2 bases from J, the junction contained 7 bases not matched to a gene. In germline, CDR1 is SGDLS, CDR2 YYNGEE. The length of the CDR3 is 14 residues. As DNA, the CDR3 is TGTGCCAGCTCGGGGCTAGCGGGGCCCTACGAGCAGTACTTC. Translated, it gives CASSGLAGPYEQYF.

This chain links TRBV7-9 with TRBJ2-7, with D unclear. The V gene lost 4 bases and the J gene lost 3 bases, with 4 bases spanning the gap. Looked up from germline, CDR1 is SEHNR and CDR2 is FQNEAQ (reference sequence). The CDR3 extends over 11 amino acids. The CDR3 sequence: CASSSYYEQYF. In DNA, the CDR3 is TGTGCCAGCAGCTCCTACTACGAGCAGTACTTC.

This rearrangement joins TRBV28 to TRBJ1-4; no definite D call. V lost 6 bases and J 4 bases, leaving 12 bases between the germline ends. The CDR3 is made up of 14 amino acids. The germline V gene encodes CDR1 MDHEN and CDR2 SYDVKM. The CDR3 coding sequence is TGTGCCAGCAGCCCCGCCAGGAGTAATGAAAAACTGTTTTTT. This translates into CASSPARSNEKLFF.

This chain links TRBV11-1 with TRBJ2-2; D may match TRBD1 or TRBD2 (6 bases each). Germline CDR1 reads SGHAT; CDR2 reads FQDESV (reference sequence). Trimming left V 6 bases short and J 1 base short, with 12 bases between. The CDR3 runs to 15 residues. The CDR3 loop is CASSLGGGNTGELFF. In DNA, the CDR3 is TGTGCCAGCAGTCTAGGGGGAGGGAACACCGGGGAGCTGTTTTTT.

This clone was seen a handful of times. The chain is built from TRBV28 and TRBJ2-3; TRBD2 might be the D (6 bases). V shed 2 bases and J shed 3 bases, with 9 bases lying between them. Germline V CDR1 and CDR2: MDHEN, SYDVKM. CDR3 length: 14 residues. The CDR3 sequence: CASSLGRETDTQYF. CDR3 coding DNA: TGTGCCAGCAGTTTAGGGCGGGAAACAGATACGCAGTATTTT.

This clone was seen more than once but under ten times. The chain has TRBV4-3 and TRBJ2-3; 11 bases fit TRBD2. The CDR3 loop spans 18 amino acids. The V gene's germline CDR1 is LGHNA and CDR2 YSLEER. V gave up 1 base and J gave up 2 bases; unmatched junction bases: 8. CDR3 nucleotides: TGCGCCAGCAGCCAAGTTTTTCCTAGCGGGGGGTACACAGATACGCAGTATTTT. Its protein product is CASSQVFPSGGYTDTQYF.

This chain joins TRBV7-6 and TRBJ2-2; 9 bases agree with TRBD1. CDR1 is SGHVS, CDR2 FNYEAQ, per germline. V trimming: 3 bases; J trimming: 1 base; junction bases outside the gene matches: 0. The CDR3 consists of 15 residues. This CDR3 is CASSLGQGNTGELFF. CDR3 nucleotides: TGTGCCAGCAGCTTGGGACAGGGGAACACCGGGGAGCTGTTTTTT. Filled out from reference TRBV7-6 and TRBJ2-2, the complete variable domain reads GAGVSQSPRYKVTKRGQDVALRCDPISGHVSLYWYRQALGQGPEFLTYFNYEAQQDKSGLPNDRFSAERPEGSISTLTIQRTEQRDSAMYRCASSLGQGNTGELFFGEGSRLTVL.

V usage is TRBV27 and J usage is TRBJ1-2; D is undetermined. V dropped 3 bases and J dropped 2 bases, with 7 bases sitting between them. Germline V CDR1 and CDR2: MNHEY, SMNVEV (reference sequence). The CDR3 runs to 13 residues. In nucleotides, the CDR3 is TGTGCCAGCAGTTTTACGGGGAACTATGGCTACACCTTC. This gives the protein CASSFTGNYGYTF.

V and J are TRBV15 and TRBJ2-5, with D hard to call. Germline CDR1 LNHNV, CDR2 YYDKDF (reference sequence). Trimming shortened V by 1 base and J by 2 bases, and 8 bases separated the two germline ends. The CDR3 spans 14 residues. DNA of the CDR3: TGTGCCACCAGCAGAGGAAGAAATCAAGAGACCCAGTACTTC. Translated, it gives CATSRGRNQETQYF. The whole variable domain, filled in from reference TRBV15 and TRBJ2-5, reads DAMVIQNPRYQVTQFGKPVTLSCSQTLNHNVMYWYQQKSSQAPKLLFHYYDKDFNNEADTPDNFQSRRPNTSFCFLDIRSPGLGDTAMYLCATSRGRNQETQYFGPGTRLLVL.

The rearrangement links TRBV2 to TRBJ1-5; TRBD1 agrees at 7 bases. Germline CDR1 reads SNHLY; CDR2 reads FYNNEI. The CDR3 sequence is 13 residues long. The V segment lost 8 bases and the J segment 4 bases; nucleotides outside the gene matches: 5. The CDR3 DNA reads TGTGCCAGCTCAGGGGGTCGAAATCAGCCCCAGCATTTT. As protein: CASSGGRNQPQHF.

This clone occurred once. The rearrangement uses TRBV19 and TRBJ1-5; a weak D match, TRBD1 (6 bases). V dropped 6 bases and J dropped 6 bases, with 9 bases sitting between them. This CDR3 spans 12 amino acids. Germline CDR1 is LNHDA and CDR2 is SQIVND (reference sequence). CDR3 region: CASSSGVQPQHF. The CDR3 DNA reads as TGTGCCAGTAGCTCAGGGGTTCAGCCCCAGCATTTT.

The J gene is TRBJ1-2, the V gene TRBV9, with 8 bases lining up with TRBD1. V was clipped by 2 bases and J by 0 bases; unmatched bases: 12. Germline loops: CDR1 SGDLS, CDR2 YYNGEE. This CDR3 contains 18 residues. The DNA of the CDR3 is TGTGCCAGCAGCGTCGGCCCCGGGACAGGTGATTCTAACTATGGCTACACCTTC. Translated, it gives CASSVGPGTGDSNYGYTF.

The chain recombines TRBV13 with TRBJ1-1; TRBD1 agrees at 10 bases. Germline CDR1 reads PRHDT; CDR2 reads FYEKMQ (reference sequence). The CDR3 runs 15 residues. The V and J ends lost 4 bases and 3 bases, in that order; junction bases with no gene match: 5. The CDR3: CASSSRQGADTEAFF. The CDR3 DNA follows: TGTGCCAGCAGCTCCCGACAGGGGGCGGACACTGAAGCTTTCTTT.

V and J are TRBV5-1 and TRBJ1-2, with a tentative D call TRBD1 (5 bases). The CDR3 has 15 residues. Germline V CDR1 and CDR2: SGHRS, YFSETQ. V dropped 5 bases and J dropped 6 bases, with 20 bases sitting between them. The CDR3 DNA sequence: TGCGCCAGCAGAGCGGCAAGATTTGGGGGGGATGGCTACACCTTC. Protein: CASRAARFGGDGYTF.